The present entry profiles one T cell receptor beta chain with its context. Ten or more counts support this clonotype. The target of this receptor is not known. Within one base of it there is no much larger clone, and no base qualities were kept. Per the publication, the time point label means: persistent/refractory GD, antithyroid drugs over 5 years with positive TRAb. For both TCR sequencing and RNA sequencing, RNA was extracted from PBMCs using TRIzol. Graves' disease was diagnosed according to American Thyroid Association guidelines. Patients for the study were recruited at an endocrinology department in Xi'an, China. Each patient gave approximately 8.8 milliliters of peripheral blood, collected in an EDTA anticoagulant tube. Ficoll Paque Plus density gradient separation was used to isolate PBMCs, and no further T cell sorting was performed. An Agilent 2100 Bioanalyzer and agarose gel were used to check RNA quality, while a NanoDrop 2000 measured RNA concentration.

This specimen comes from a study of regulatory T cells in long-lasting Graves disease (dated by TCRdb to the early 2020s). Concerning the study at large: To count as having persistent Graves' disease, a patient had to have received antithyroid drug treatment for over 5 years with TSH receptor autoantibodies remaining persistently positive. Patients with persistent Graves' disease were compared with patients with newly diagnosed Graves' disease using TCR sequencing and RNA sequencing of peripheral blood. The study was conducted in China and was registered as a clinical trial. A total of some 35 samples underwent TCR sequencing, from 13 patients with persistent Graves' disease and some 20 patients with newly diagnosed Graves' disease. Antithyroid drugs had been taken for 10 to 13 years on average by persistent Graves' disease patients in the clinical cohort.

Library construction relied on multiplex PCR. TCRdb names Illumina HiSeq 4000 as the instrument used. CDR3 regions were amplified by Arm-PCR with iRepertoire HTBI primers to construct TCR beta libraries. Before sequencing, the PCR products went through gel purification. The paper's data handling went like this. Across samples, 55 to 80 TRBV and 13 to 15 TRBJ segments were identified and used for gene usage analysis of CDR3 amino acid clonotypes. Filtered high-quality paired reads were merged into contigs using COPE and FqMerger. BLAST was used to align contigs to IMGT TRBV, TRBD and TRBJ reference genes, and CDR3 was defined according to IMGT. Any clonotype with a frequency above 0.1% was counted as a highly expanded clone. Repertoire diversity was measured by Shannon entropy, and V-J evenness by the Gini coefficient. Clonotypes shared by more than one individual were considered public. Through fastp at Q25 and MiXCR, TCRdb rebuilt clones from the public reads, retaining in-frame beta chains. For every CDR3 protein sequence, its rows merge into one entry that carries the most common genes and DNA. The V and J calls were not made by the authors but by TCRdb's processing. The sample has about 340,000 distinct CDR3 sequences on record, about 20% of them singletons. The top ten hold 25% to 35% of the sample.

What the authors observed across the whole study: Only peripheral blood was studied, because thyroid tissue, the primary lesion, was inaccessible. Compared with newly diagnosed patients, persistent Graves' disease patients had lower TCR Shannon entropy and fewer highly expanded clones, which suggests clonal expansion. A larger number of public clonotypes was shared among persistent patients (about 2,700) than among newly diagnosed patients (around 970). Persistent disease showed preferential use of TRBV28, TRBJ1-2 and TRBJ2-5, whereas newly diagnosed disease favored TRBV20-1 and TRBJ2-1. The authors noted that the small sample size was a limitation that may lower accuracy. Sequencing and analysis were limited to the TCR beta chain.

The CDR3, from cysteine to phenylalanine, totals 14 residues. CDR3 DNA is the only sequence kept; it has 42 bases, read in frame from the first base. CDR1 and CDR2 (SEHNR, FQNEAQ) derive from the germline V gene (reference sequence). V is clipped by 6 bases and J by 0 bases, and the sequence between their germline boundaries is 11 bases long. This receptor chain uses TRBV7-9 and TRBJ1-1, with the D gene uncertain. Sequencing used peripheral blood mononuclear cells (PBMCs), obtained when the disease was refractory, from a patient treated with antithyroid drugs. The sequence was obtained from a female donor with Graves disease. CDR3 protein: CASSHNALNTEAFF. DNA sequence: TGTGCCAGCAGTCACAATGCCTTGAACACTGAAGCTTTCTTT.